This T cell receptor beta chain came from a study of blood T cell repertoires in COVID-19. Turning to the study itself: There were acute and convalescent COVID-19 samples, and they came from the United States, Italy and Spain. T cells, B-cell-depleted T cells, or PBMCs provided the cDNA or gDNA that served as material.

The CDR3 spans 16 residues. Germline-derived CDR1 and CDR2 are MNHNY and SVGAGI (reference sequence). J was trimmed by 1 base and V by 6 bases; bases with no gene match: 9. Under the authors' procedure: Amplification with reference gene primers provided the estimates of nucleated cell counts. Here immunoSEQ multiplex PCR was the method, and the copy in TCRdb shows in-frame clones only, minus some. V and J calls plus clone size are reproduced from that table; the DNA served to infer D and trimming. The sample carries under 200,000 clones, over 65% recorded once. The chain combines TRBV6-6 with TRBJ2-5, with 9 nucleotides matching TRBD2. The clonotype comes from a man aged 55-75 years with acute or convalescent COVID-19. Sample: peripheral blood. Written as DNA, the CDR3 is TGTGCCAGCAGGGACTTTAGCGGGGGAAGCCAAGAGACCCAGTACTTC. Its translation is CASRDFSGGSQETQYF.